This T cell receptor (beta chain) was obtained from a study of blood T cell repertoires in COVID-19. Source study methods: Researchers report that nucleated cell counts were estimated from reference gene primer amplification. TCRdb keeps only in-frame clones here, not all; method: immunoSEQ multiplex PCR. V and J calls and clone size come straight from that table; D and trimming were deduced from the DNA. Here the sample spans about 370,000 clones, roughly nine tenths being singletons. Everyone who took part was roughly 18 to 100 years old, and they came from 20 to 25 US areas. The sequence came from a man aged 18-30 years who had recovered from COVID-19. The sequenced material came from PBMCs or T cells enriched from blood (not recorded which).

The CDR3 DNA sequence: TGTGCCAGCAGCTTAGGCCTAGCCACCAGCACAGATACGCAGTATTTT. Amino acids: CASSLGLATSTDTQYF. The V call is TRBV7-7, the J call TRBJ2-3, with D possibly matching TRBD2 (5 bases). This CDR3 comprises 16 residues. Germline V lookup: CDR1 SSHAT, CDR2 FNYEAQ (reference sequence). V was trimmed by 1 base and J by 0 bases, leaving 11 bases between them.